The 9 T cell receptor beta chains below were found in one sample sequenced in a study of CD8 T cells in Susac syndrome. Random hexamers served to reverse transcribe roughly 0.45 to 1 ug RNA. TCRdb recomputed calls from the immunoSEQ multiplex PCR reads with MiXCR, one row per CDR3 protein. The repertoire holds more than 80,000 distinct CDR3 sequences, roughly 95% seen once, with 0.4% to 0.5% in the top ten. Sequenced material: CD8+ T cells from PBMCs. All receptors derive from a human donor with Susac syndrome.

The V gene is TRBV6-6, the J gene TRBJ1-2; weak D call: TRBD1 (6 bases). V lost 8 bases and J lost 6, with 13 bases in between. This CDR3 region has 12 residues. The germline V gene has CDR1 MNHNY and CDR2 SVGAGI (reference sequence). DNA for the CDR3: TGTGCCAGCCTAGGGGGGGTAGATGGCTACACCTTC. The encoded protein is CASLGGVDGYTF.

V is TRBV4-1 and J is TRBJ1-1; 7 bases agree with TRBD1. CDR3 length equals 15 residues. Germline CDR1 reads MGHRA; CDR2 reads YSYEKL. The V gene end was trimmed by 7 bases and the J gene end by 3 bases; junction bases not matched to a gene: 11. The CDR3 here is CASTPRAGGDTEAFF. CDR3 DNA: TGCGCCAGCACCCCCCGGGCAGGGGGGGACACTGAAGCTTTCTTT.

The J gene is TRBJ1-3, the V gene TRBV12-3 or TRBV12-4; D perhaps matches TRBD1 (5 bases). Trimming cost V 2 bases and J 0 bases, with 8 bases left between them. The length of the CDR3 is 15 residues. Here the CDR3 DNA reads TGTGCCAGCAGTTTACCGGACATCTCTGGAAACACCATATATTTT. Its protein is CASSLPDISGNTIYF.

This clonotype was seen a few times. CDR3 amino acids: CASSLDNPYEQYF. The CDR3 DNA reads as TGTGCCAGCAGTCTGGACAACCCGTACGAGCAGTACTTC. V and J are TRBV12-3 or TRBV12-4 and TRBJ2-7; weak D call: TRBD1 (5 bases). V was cut by 5 bases and J by 4 bases, with 12 bases left in between. The CDR3 has 13 residues.

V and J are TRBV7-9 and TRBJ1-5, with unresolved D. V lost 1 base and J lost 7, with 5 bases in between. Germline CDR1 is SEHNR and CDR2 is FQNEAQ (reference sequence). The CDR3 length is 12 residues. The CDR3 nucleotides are TGTGCCAGCAGCTTAGACAGCCAGCCCCAGCATTTT. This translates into CASSLDSQPQHF.

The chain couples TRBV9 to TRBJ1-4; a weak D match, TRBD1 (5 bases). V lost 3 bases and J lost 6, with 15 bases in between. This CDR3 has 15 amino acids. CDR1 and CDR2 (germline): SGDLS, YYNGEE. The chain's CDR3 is CASSATGTVDEKLFF. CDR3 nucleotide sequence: TGTGCCAGCAGCGCGACCGGGACGGTGGATGAAAAACTGTTTTTT.

The CDR3 nucleotides read TGTGCCAGCAGCCAAGATGTAACGGATACGCAGTATTTT. This encodes CASSQDVTDTQYF. The chain recombines TRBV3-1 with TRBJ2-3, with D unclear. CDR1 is LGHDT and CDR2 is YNNKEL in the germline V gene (reference sequence). The CDR3 consists of 13 residues. V lost 0 bases to trimming and J lost 6 bases, with 7 bases between them.

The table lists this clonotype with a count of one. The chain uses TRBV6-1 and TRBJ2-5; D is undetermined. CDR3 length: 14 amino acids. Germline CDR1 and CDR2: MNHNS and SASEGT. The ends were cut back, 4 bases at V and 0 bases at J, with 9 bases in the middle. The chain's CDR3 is CASSVTEYQETQYF. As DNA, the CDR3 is TGTGCCAGCAGTGTTACAGAGTACCAAGAGACCCAGTACTTC.

CDR3 loop: CSARGVEDYGYTF. The CDR3, as DNA: TGCAGTGCTAGAGGGGTGGAGGACTATGGCTACACCTTC. The chain combines TRBV20-1 with TRBJ1-2; D unresolved. Germline lookup yields CDR1 DFQATT and CDR2 SNEGSKA (reference sequence). The CDR3 has 13 residues. The ends were cut back, 1 base at V and 3 bases at J, with 9 bases in the middle.